The entry below gives a single TCR beta chain sequence along with its context. This specimen belongs to a study of blood T cell repertoires in COVID-19. TCRdb's table, derived via immunoSEQ multiplex PCR, lists solely in-frame clones and lacks some. There are 350,000 to 450,000 clones in the sample; approximately 88% occur only once, and more than 0.95% lies in the top ten. The sequenced sample consisted of peripheral blood. This TCR was recovered from a man aged 35-49 years with acute or convalescent COVID-19.

CDR3 coding DNA: TGTGCCAGCAGACAAGGACTACCCTACAATGAGCAGTTCTTC. Its translation is CASRQGLPYNEQFF. This chain joins TRBV27 and TRBJ2-1; perhaps TRBD2 as D (6 bases). The V end was cut by 6 bases, the J end by 2 bases, with 11 bases between. The CDR3 consists of 14 residues. Germline lookup yields CDR1 MNHEY and CDR2 SMNVEV (reference sequence).